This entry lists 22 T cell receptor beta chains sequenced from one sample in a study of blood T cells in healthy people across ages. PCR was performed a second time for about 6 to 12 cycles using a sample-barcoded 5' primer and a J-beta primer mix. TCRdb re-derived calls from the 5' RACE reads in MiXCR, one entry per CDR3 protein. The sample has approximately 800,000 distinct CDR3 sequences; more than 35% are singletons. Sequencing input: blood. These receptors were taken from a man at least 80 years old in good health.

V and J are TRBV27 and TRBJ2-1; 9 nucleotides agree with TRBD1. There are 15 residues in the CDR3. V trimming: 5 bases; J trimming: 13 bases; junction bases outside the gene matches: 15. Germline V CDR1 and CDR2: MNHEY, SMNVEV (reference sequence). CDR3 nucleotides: TGTGCCAGCAGTCCTTCCGGACAGGGGTGGGAGACCCAGTTCTTC. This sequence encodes CASSPSGQGWETQFF.

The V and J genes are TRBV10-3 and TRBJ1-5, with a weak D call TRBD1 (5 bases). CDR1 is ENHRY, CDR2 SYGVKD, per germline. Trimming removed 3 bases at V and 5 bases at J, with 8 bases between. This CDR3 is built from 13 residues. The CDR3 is CAISDRVDQPQHF. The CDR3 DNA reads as TGTGCCATCAGTGACAGGGTTGATCAGCCCCAGCATTTT.

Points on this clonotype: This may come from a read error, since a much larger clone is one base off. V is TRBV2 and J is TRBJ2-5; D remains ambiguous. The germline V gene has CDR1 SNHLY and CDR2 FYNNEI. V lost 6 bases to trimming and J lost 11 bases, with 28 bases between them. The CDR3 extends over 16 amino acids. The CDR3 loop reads CASSKGLGMSDDEQYF. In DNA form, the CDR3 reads TGTGCCAGCAGCAAAGGCCTAGGGATGTCGGACGATGAGCAGTACTTC.

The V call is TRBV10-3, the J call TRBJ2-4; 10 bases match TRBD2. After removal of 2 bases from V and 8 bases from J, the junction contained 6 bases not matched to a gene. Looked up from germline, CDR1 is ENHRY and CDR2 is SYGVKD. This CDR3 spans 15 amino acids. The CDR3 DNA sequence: TGTGCCATCAGTGAGGGACTAGCGGAGGGAGACATTCAGTACTTC. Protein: CAISEGLAEGDIQYF.

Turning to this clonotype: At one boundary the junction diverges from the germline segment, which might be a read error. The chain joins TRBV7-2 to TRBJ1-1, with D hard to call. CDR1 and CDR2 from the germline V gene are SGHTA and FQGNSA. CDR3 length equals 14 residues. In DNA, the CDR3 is TGTGCCGGCAGCTTAGGGCCGGCGAACACTGAAGCTTTCTTT. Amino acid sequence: CAGSLGPANTEAFF.

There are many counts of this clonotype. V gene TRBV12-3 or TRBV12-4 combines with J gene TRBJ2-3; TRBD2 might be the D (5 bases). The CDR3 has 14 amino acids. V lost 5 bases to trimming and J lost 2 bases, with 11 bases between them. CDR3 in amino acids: CASSSGSATDTQYF. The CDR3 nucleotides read TGTGCCAGCAGTAGCGGTTCGGCCACAGATACGCAGTATTTT.

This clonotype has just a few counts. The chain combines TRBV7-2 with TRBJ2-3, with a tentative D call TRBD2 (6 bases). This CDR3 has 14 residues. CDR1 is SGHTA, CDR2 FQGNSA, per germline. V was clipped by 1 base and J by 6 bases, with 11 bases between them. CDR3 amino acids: CASSLVGRVDTQYF. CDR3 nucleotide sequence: TGTGCCAGCAGCTTAGTCGGGAGAGTGGATACGCAGTATTTT.

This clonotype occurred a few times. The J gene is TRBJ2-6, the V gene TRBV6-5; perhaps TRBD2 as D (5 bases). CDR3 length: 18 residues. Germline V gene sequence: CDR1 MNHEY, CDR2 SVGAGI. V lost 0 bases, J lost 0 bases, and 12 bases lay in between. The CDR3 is CASSYSRVRDSGANVLTF. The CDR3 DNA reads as TGTGCCAGCAGTTACTCGAGGGTGAGGGACTCTGGGGCCAACGTCCTGACTTTC.

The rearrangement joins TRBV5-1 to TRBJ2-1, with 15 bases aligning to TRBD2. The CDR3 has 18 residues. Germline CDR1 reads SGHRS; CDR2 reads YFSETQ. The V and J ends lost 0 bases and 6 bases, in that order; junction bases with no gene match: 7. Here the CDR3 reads CASSLAGLAGGPGNEQFF. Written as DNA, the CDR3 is TGCGCCAGCAGCTTGGCAGGACTAGCGGGAGGGCCAGGCAATGAGCAGTTCTTC.

The CDR3: CSVPAGGETRYF. The CDR3 DNA reads as TGCAGCGTTCCAGCGGGAGGAGAGACCCGGTACTTC. The V gene is TRBV29-1, the J gene TRBJ2-7; 9 nucleotides agree with TRBD2. The ends lost 5 bases at V and 12 bases at J; junction bases unmatched: 11. Germline V gene sequence: CDR1 SQVTM, CDR2 ANQGSEA. The CDR3 is 12 amino acids.

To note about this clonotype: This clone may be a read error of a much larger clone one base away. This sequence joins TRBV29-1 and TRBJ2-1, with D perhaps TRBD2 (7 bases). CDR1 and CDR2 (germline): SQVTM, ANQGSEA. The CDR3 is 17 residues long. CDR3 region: CSGPLGFGGASEDEQSF. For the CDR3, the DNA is TGCAGCGGCCCTTTGGGGTTTGGGGGGGCGAGTGAGGATGAGCAGTCCTTC.

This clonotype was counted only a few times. CDR3 DNA sequence: TGTGCCAGCAGTTCGGGACAGCGGCGTCTAAGGGGAGAGACCCAGTACTTC. Translating it yields CASSSGQRRLRGETQYF. This sequence joins TRBV12-3 or TRBV12-4 and TRBJ2-5; 7 nucleotides match TRBD1. CDR3 length: 17 residues. V was pared by 4 bases and J by 4 bases, with 15 bases of the junction left unmatched.

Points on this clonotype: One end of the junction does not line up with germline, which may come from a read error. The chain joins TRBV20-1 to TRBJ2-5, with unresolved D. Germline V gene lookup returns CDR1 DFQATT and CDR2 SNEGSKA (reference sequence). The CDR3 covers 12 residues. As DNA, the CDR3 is TGCAGTCAAACCATCGTGCGAGAGACCGAGTACTTC. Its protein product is CSQTIVRETEYF.

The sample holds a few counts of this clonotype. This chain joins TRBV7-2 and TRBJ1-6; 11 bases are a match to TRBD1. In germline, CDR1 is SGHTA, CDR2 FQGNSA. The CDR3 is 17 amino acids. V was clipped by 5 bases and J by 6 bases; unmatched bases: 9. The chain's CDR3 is CASSPPGQGGFNSPLHF. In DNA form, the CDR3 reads TGTGCCAGCAGCCCTCCGGGACAGGGGGGTTTTAATTCACCCCTCCACTTT.

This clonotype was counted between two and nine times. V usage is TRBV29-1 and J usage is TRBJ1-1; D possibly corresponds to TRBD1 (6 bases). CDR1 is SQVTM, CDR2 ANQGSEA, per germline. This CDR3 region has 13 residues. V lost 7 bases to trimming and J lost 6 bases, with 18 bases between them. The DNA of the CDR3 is TGCAGCGGGAGGCAACAGGGATGGTCTGAAGCTTTCTTT. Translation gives CSGRQQGWSEAFF. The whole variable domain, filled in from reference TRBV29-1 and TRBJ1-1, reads SAVISQKPSRDICQRGTSLTIQCQVDSQVTMMFWYRQQPGQSLTLIATANQGSEATYESGFVIDKFPISRPNLTFSTLTVSNMSPEDSSIYLCSGRQQGWSEAFFGQGTRLTVV.

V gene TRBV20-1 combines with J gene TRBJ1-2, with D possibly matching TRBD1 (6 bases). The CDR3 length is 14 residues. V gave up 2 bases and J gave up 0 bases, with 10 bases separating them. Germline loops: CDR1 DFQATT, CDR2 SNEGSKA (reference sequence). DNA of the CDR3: TGCAGTGCTAGAAGGGGGACCACTAACTATGGCTACACCTTC. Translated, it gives CSARRGTTNYGYTF.

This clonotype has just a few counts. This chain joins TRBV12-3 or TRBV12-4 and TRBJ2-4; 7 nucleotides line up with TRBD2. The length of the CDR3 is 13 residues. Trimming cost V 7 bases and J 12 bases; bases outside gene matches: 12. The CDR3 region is CASMPRAGGTQYF. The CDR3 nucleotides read TGTGCCAGCATGCCCCGGGCCGGGGGGACTCAGTACTTC.

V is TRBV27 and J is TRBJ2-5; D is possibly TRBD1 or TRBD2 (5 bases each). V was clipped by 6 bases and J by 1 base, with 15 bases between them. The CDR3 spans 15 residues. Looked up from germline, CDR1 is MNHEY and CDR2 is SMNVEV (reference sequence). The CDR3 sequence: CASSRGRGIQETQYF. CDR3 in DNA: TGTGCCAGCAGCCGGGGAAGGGGAATCCAAGAGACCCAGTACTTC.

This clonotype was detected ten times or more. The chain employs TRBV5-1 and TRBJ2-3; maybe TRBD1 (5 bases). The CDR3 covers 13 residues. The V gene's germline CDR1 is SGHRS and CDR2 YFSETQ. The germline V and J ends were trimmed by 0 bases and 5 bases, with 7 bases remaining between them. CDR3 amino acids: CASSLVGRDTQYF. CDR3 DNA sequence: TGCGCCAGCAGCTTGGTGGGGCGAGATACGCAGTATTTT.

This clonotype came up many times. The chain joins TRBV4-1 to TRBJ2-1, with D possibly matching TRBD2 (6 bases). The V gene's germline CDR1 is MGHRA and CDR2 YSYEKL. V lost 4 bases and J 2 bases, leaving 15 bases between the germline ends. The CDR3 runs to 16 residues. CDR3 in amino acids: CASSRTAGSTYNEQFF. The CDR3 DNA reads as TGCGCCAGCAGCCGAACGGCGGGGTCCACCTACAATGAGCAGTTCTTC.

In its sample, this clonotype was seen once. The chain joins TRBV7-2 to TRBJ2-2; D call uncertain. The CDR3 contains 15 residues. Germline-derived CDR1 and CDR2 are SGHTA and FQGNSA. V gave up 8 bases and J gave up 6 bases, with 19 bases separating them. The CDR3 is CASPASVSGSGELFF. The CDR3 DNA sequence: TGTGCCAGCCCAGCCTCAGTTAGTGGATCCGGGGAGCTGTTTTTT.

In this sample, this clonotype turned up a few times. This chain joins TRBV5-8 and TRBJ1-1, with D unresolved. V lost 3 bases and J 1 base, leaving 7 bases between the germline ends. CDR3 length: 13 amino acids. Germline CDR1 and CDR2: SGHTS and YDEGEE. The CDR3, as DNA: TGTGCCAGCAGCTGTTCAGGGAACACTGAAGCTTTCTTT. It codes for CASSCSGNTEAFF.